Shown below are 2 T cell receptor beta chains from a single sample sequenced in a study of OX40 agonist ivuxolimab in advanced cancers. The assay was immunoSEQ multiplex PCR, and TCRdb's table has in-frame clones only and misses some. The data show more than 50,000 clones, with 75% to 90% seen just once and 2% held by the top ten. The sample here was CD4+ or CD8+ T cells sorted from blood, taken in a trial of the OX40 agonist ivuxolimab. All receptors derive from an adult with an advanced solid tumor such as melanoma, head and neck, liver or kidney cancer.

J is TRBJ2-3 and V is TRBV29-1, with TRBD2 matching over 8 bases. Per the germline V gene, CDR1 is SQVTM and CDR2 is ANQGSEA. V dropped 4 bases and J dropped 2; count of bases not matched to a gene: 5. This CDR3 region has 14 residues. Here the CDR3 reads CSVALAGNTDTQYF. CDR3 bases: TGCAGCGTTGCTTTAGCGGGAAACACAGATACGCAGTATTTT.

This clone was seen a single time. The CDR3 here is CASSFRTGDYEQYF. The CDR3 region has the DNA TGTGCCAGCAGCTTTAGGACAGGGGACTACGAGCAGTACTTC. This sequence joins TRBV7-2 and TRBJ2-7; 9 nucleotides match TRBD1. The trim removed 3 bases at V and 3 bases at J, leaving 3 bases unmatched. This CDR3 is built from 14 residues. Germline CDR1 reads SGHTA; CDR2 reads FQGNSA. Drawing the rest from reference TRBV7-2 and TRBJ2-7, the complete variable domain is GAGVSQSPSNKVTEKGKDVELRCDPISGHTALYWYRQSLGQGLEFLIYFQGNSAPDKSGLPSDRFSAERTGGSVSTLTIQRTQQEDSAVYLCASSFRTGDYEQYFGPGTRLTVT.